The 9 T cell receptor beta chains below come from one sample, sequenced in a study of blood T cell repertoires in COVID-19. Profiling relied on immunoSEQ multiplex PCR, and the TCRdb table lists in-frame clones only, not all of them. The sample carries 240,000 or so clones, around 88% recorded once. The sequenced sample consisted of peripheral blood. Source of these receptors: an elderly man with acute or convalescent COVID-19.

The chain uses TRBV4-3 and TRBJ1-5; a weak D match, TRBD1 (5 bases). The V and J ends lost 4 bases and 7 bases respectively, with 17 bases between them. The CDR3 is made up of 15 amino acids. Germline CDR1 and CDR2: LGHNA and YSLEER. The CDR3 is CASSPILGSGQPQHF. The CDR3 DNA is TGCGCCAGCAGCCCGATCTTGGGGTCAGGGCAGCCCCAGCATTTT.

This chain links TRBV27 with TRBJ2-7, with D perhaps TRBD2 (6 bases). V lost 4 bases and J 0 bases, leaving 13 bases between the germline ends. Per the germline V gene, CDR1 is MNHEY and CDR2 is SMNVEV (reference sequence). The CDR3 runs 15 residues. CDR3 sequence (DNA): TGTGCCAGCAGTTCCGTGCGGGGAACCTCCTACGAGCAGTACTTC. As protein: CASSSVRGTSYEQYF.

The CDR3 sequence: CASREGNTEAFF. CDR3 bases: TGTGCCAGCAGGGAGGGGAACACTGAAGCTTTCTTT. The chain recombines TRBV25-1 with TRBJ1-1, with D hard to call. This CDR3 region has 12 residues. Per germline, CDR1 MGHDK and CDR2 SYGVNS. Trimming took 6 bases from V and 1 from J, leaving 6 bases between them.

This clone was seen a few times. The chain has TRBV7-9 and TRBJ1-2, with unresolved D. The CDR3 loop spans 12 amino acids. CDR1 SEHNR and CDR2 FQNEAQ come from the germline V gene (reference sequence). Trimming removed 3 bases from V and 4 bases from J, with 6 bases in between. The CDR3 loop reads CASSLSSYGYTF. CDR3 DNA sequence: TGTGCCAGCAGCTTGTCTTCCTATGGCTACACCTTC.

Comments on this clone: Just one base apart from a much larger clone, this may be a read error. In the same sample, other DNA sequences code for this CDR3. The rearrangement uses TRBV29-1 and TRBJ2-2, with 7 bases lining up with TRBD2. The CDR3 sequence is 14 residues long. Germline V lookup: CDR1 SQVTM, CDR2 ANQGSEA. CDR3 coding DNA: TGTAGCGTTGATCAGCGGGGAAACACCGGGGAGCTGTTTTTT. It specifies CSVDQRGNTGELFF.

This chain joins TRBV3-1 (or the pseudogene TRBV3-2) and TRBJ2-7; a weak D match, TRBD1 (6 bases). Germline V gene sequence: CDR1 LGHDT, CDR2 YNNKEL (reference sequence). Trimming pared 2 bases from V and 2 bases from J, leaving 7 bases between. The CDR3 extends over 13 amino acids. The CDR3 DNA sequence: TGTGCCAGCAGCCAAACAGGGACCTACGAGCAGTACTTC. Translating gives CASSQTGTYEQYF.

J is TRBJ1-2 and V is TRBV12-3 or TRBV12-4, with D possibly matching TRBD1 (6 bases). Trimming pared 2 bases from V and 8 bases from J, leaving 12 bases between. This CDR3 contains 13 residues. The CDR3 DNA sequence: TGTGCCAGCAGTTTAAGGGGGGGAGGAGGCTACACCTTC. Translation gives CASSLRGGGGYTF.

This chain connects TRBV5-6 to TRBJ2-1; TRBD2 aligns across 8 bases. J lost 5 bases, V lost 1 base, and 5 bases had no gene match. The CDR3 length is 15 residues. Germline V gives CDR1 SGHDT, CDR2 YYEEEE. CDR3 region: CASSLYSGGNNEQFF. CDR3 nucleotide sequence: TGTGCCAGCAGCTTGTACAGCGGGGGTAACAATGAGCAGTTCTTC.

This chain links TRBV5-1 with TRBJ1-1; TRBD1 aligns across 8 bases. Germline lookup yields CDR1 SGHRS and CDR2 YFSETQ. Trimming cost V 4 bases and J 4 bases; bases outside gene matches: 6. This CDR3 is built from 14 residues. CDR3 sequence: CASSRTGRGTEAFF. The DNA for the CDR3 is TGCGCCAGCAGCCGGACAGGGCGGGGCACTGAAGCTTTCTTT.